This TCR beta chain was retrieved from a study of CD8 T cells in Susac syndrome. Findings and limits, study-wide: The study's TCR sequencing and HLA analysis covered a relatively small number of individuals, and the study acknowledged this.

V gave up 1 base and J gave up 2 bases; unmatched junction bases: 2. Looked up from germline, CDR1 is SGHAT and CDR2 is FQNNGV. The CDR3 is 16 residues long. In contrast to the negatively isolated CD8+ and CD4+ T cells, TEMRA cells were FACS-enriched. RNA, at about 0.45 to 1 ug, was reverse transcribed with random hexamers. Amplification of TCR beta CDR3 was carried out by immunoSEQ multiplex PCR, which covered 54 Vbeta and 13 Jbeta segments. TCRdb used MiXCR to reprocess the immunoSEQ multiplex PCR reads, holding one entry per CDR3 protein. The sample lists around 120,000 distinct CDR3 sequences; approximately 94% were seen once. On this clonotype: Its antigen is currently unknown.

This TCR derives from a human donor with multiple sclerosis. Sequencing was carried out using CD4+ T cells from PBMCs. The V call is TRBV11-2, the J call TRBJ2-1, with 10 bases matching TRBD2. The CDR3 reads CASSLGGLATYNEQFF. The DNA for the CDR3 is TGTGCCAGCAGCTTAGGGGGACTAGCGACCTACAATGAGCAGTTCTTC.